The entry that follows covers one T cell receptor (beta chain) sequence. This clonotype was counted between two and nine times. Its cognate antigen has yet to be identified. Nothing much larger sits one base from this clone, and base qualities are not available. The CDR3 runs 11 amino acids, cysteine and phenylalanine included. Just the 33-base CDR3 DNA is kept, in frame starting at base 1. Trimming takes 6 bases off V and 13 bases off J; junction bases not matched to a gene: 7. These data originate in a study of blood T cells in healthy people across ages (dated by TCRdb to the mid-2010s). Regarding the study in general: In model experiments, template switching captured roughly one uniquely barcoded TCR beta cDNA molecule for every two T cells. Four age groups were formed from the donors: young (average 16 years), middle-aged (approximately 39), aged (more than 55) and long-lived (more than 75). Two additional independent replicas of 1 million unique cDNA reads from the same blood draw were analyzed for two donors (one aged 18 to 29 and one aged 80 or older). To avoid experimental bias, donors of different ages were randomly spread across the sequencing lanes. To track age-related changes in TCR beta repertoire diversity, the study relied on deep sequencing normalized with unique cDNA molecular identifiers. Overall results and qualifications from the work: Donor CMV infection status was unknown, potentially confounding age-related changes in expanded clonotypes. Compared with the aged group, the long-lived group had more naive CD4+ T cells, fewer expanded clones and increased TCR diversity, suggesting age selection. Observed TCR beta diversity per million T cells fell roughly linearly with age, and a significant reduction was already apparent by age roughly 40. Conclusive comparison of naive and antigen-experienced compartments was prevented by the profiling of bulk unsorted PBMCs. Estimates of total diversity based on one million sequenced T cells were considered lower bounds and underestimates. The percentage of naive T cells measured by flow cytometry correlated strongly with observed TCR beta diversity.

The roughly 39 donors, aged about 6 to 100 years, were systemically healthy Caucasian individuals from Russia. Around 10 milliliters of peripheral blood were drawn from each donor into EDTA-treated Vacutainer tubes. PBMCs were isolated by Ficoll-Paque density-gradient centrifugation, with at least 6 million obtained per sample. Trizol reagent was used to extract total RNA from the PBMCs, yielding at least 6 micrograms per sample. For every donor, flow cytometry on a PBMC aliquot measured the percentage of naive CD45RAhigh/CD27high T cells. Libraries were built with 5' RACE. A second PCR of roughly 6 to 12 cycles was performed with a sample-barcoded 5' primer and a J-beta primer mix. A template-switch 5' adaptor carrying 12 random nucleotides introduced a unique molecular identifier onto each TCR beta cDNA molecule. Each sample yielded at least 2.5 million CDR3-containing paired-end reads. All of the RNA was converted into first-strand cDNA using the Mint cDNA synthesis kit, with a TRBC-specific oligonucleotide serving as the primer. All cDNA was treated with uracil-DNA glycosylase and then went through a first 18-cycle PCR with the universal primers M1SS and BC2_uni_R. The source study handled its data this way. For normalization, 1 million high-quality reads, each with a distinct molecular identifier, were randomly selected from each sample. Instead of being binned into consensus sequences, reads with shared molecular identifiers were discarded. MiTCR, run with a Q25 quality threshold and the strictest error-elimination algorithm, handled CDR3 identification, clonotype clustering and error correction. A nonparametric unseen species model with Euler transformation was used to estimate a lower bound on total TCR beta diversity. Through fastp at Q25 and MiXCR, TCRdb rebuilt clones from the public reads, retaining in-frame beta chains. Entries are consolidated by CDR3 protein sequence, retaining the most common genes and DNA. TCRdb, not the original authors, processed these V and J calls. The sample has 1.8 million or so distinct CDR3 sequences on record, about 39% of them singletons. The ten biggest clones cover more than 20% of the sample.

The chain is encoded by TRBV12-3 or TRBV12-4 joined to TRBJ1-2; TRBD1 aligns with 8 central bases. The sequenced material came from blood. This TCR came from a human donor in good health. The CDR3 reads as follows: CASSPGGAVTF. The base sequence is TGTGCCAGCAGCCCAGGGGGCGCGGTCACCTTC.